This T cell receptor (beta chain) was captured by sequencing in a study of T cell repertoires in cytomegalovirus infection. Overall study context: HLA-B-restricted CMV epitopes that are well studied, plus recently identified HLA-C-restricted ones, were used by the study. From public TCR beta signatures came an indication of both CMV infection and matching HLA type.

TCRdb passed the reads through MiXCR, listing each CDR3 protein once. Of fewer than 850,000 distinct CDR3 sequences in the sample, 25% to 30% were seen once. This clonotype was counted a few times. Its cognate antigen is unknown. The germline V and J ends were trimmed by 6 bases and 1 base, with 12 bases remaining between them. The CDR3 runs to 14 residues. Germline V gene sequence: CDR1 ENHRY, CDR2 SYGVKD. The sample was cultured CD8+ T cells from PBMCs, taken from culture after CMV antigen stimulation. The V call is TRBV10-3, the J call TRBJ1-1; no clear D. The sequence was obtained from a human donor in good health (CMV status not recorded). Some clones in this sample may be carry-over from other donors' samples. The CDR3: CAIRISIPNTEAFF. For the CDR3, the DNA is TGTGCCATCAGGATAAGTATACCGAACACTGAAGCTTTCTTT.